The 32 T cell receptor beta chains given below trace back to one sample, sequenced in a study of blood T cells in healthy people across ages. For the second PCR, which ran for roughly 7 to 11 cycles, a sample-barcoded 5' primer and a J-beta primer mix were used. TCRdb itself ran the 5' RACE reads through MiXCR, one entry per CDR3 protein. Of roughly 700,000 distinct CDR3 sequences detected, around 25% appear once; the ten largest clones hold under 9.5%. The sample was also reused in another study, on T cells of mothers and their children.

Material: blood. The receptors stem from a boy younger than 18 in good health.

The rearrangement joins TRBV27 to TRBJ2-2; D gene uncertain. V lost 8 bases to trimming and J lost 1 base, with 8 bases between them. CDR3 length: 13 amino acids. Germline CDR1 MNHEY, CDR2 SMNVEV (reference sequence). The CDR3: CASGVRNTGELFF. CDR3 bases: TGTGCCAGCGGGGTGCGGAACACCGGGGAGCTGTTTTTT.

This rearrangement joins TRBV5-1 to TRBJ2-7; 9 positions match TRBD1. CDR3 size: 17 residues. Looked up from germline, CDR1 is SGHRS and CDR2 is YFSETQ. V was pared by 2 bases and J by 1 base, with 10 bases of the junction left unmatched. CDR3 region: CASSFRDRDLRSYEQYV. For the CDR3, the DNA is TGCGCCAGCAGCTTTAGGGACAGGGATTTGAGGTCCTACGAGCAGTACGTC.

This clonotype was counted only a few times. This chain links TRBV20-1 with TRBJ2-3; 8 bases are shared with TRBD2. Losses at the gene ends were 6 bases for V and 6 bases for J; bases not matched to a gene: 11. The CDR3 is made up of 14 amino acids. The germline V gene has CDR1 DFQATT and CDR2 SNEGSKA (reference sequence). CDR3 residues: CSAPQRGPADTQYF. The CDR3 DNA follows: TGCAGTGCGCCCCAGCGGGGGCCCGCGGATACGCAGTATTTT.

The chain has TRBV6-1 and TRBJ2-5; no clear D gene. The CDR3 sequence is 11 residues long. Trimming stripped 3 bases from V and 10 bases from J, with 9 bases between. Germline V CDR1 and CDR2: MNHNS, SASEGT. The CDR3 loop is CASSDLRIQYF. CDR3 in DNA: TGTGCCAGCAGTGATTTAAGGATCCAGTACTTC.

Comment on this clonotype: The junction does not match germline at one end; this may be a read error. J is TRBJ2-2 and V is TRBV5-1, with no clear D. This CDR3 is 14 amino acids long. CDR1 SGHRS and CDR2 YFSETQ come from the germline V gene. CDR3 sequence: CARSFNPNTGELFF. Here the CDR3 DNA reads TGCGCCCGCAGCTTCAACCCGAACACCGGGGAGCTGTTTTTT. Filled out from reference TRBV5-1 and TRBJ2-2, the complete variable domain reads KAGVTQTPRYLIKTRGQQVTLSCSPISGHRSVSWYQQTPGQGLQFLFEYFSETQRNKGNFPGRFSGRQFSNSRSEMNVSTLELGDSALYLCARSFNPNTGELFFGEGSRLTVL.

There are a few counts of this clonotype. The V and J genes are TRBV29-1 and TRBJ2-1, with D perhaps being TRBD1 or TRBD2 (5 bases each). V was cut by 6 bases and J by 4 bases, with 16 bases left in between. CDR3 length: 14 residues. Germline V CDR1 and CDR2: SQVTM, ANQGSEA. The CDR3 loop reads CSVDGRDVYNEQFF. In DNA, the CDR3 is TGCAGCGTCGACGGACGGGACGTATACAATGAGCAGTTCTTC.

The chain combines TRBV5-6 with TRBJ2-7; tentative D call: TRBD1 (6 bases). This CDR3 contains 14 residues. Germline CDR1 SGHDT, CDR2 YYEEEE. The ends were cut back, 0 bases at V and 5 bases at J, with 12 bases in the middle. CDR3 sequence reads: CASSLGAGEHEQYF. In DNA form, the CDR3 reads TGTGCCAGCAGCTTGGGAGCAGGGGAGCACGAGCAGTACTTC.

The chain carries TRBV15 and TRBJ2-4, with D uncertain. This CDR3 has 17 residues. Trimming took 1 base from V and 0 from J, leaving 13 bases between them. Germline V CDR1 and CDR2: LNHNV, YYDKDF (reference sequence). The CDR3 DNA sequence: TGTGCCACCAGCAGAGCCTCTAGTGATTTAGCCAAAAACATTCAGTACTTC. As protein: CATSRASSDLAKNIQYF.

The V and J genes are TRBV6-5 and TRBJ2-5, with D possibly being TRBD2 (6 bases). The J call is doubtful: the DNA matches TRBJ2-1 better. Per the germline V gene, CDR1 is MNHEY and CDR2 is SVGAGI. This CDR3 has 12 residues. The CDR3 DNA is TGTGCCAGCACGGGGGCCTACAATGAGCAGTTCTTC. It specifies CASTGAYNEQFF.

The genes are TRBV19 and TRBJ2-5, with no clear D. This CDR3 has 12 residues. With 5 bases removed from V and 3 bases from J, the gap between germline ends came to 7 bases. The germline V gene encodes CDR1 LNHDA and CDR2 SQIVND (reference sequence). Here the CDR3 DNA reads TGTGCCAGTAGTGACAATAAAGAGACCCAGTACTTC. It is translated as CASSDNKETQYF.

The chain employs TRBV29-1 and TRBJ2-5; TRBD1 matches at 12 bases. With the DNA end fitting TRBJ2-1 better, the J assignment may be wrong. The CDR3 is 18 residues long. The V gene's germline CDR1 is SQVTM and CDR2 ANQGSEA. This chain's CDR3 is CSVIRSWDRGRRVNEQFF. The CDR3 nucleotides read TGCAGCGTTATAAGATCTTGGGACAGGGGGCGGAGGGTCAATGAGCAGTTCTTC.

The chain couples TRBV19 to TRBJ1-5; weak D call: TRBD1 (5 bases). The V gene lost 5 bases and the J gene lost 1 base, with 12 bases spanning the gap. CDR3 length: 15 amino acids. Germline loops: CDR1 LNHDA, CDR2 SQIVND (reference sequence). In nucleotides, the CDR3 is TGTGCCAGTAGTGTCGGGGCTGGGAGCAATCAGCCCCAGCATTTT. It codes for CASSVGAGSNQPQHF.

This clonotype appeared a few times. This chain uses TRBV2 with TRBJ2-1, with TRBD1 as a possible D gene (7 bases). The last part of the DNA fits TRBJ2-5 better; the J call may be wrong. From germline, CDR1 is SNHLY and CDR2 FYNNEI. This CDR3 has 12 residues. The CDR3 sequence: CATRGVAETQYF. The CDR3 region has the DNA TGTGCCACCAGGGGGGTGGCGGAGACCCAGTACTTC.

The genes are TRBV12-3 or TRBV12-4 and TRBJ2-7; maybe TRBD1 (6 bases). V was trimmed by 4 bases and J by 6 bases, leaving 13 bases between them. The CDR3 is made up of 13 amino acids. The CDR3 DNA is TGTGCCAGCAGTTATCAGGGGTCGTCCGAGCAGTACTTC. Encoded protein: CASSYQGSSEQYF.

This chain links TRBV12-5 with TRBJ1-1; D ambiguous. V was shortened by 1 base and J by 0 bases, with 9 bases between the two germline ends. Germline V gene sequence: CDR1 LGHNT, CDR2 FRNRAP. This CDR3 is built from 15 residues. The CDR3, as DNA: TGTGCTAGTGGTTTGGCCAGCGGCATGAACACTGAAGCTTTCTTT. Its protein product is CASGLASGMNTEAFF.

This clonotype was counted between two and nine times. This CDR3 fails to terminate in the conserved phenylalanine or tryptophan, so it likely reflects a read error. DNA of the CDR3: TGTGCCAGCAGTCGCTGGGGAGGGACAGGGTATCTGGCGGGCAATGAGCAGTTCCTC. Its translation: CASSRWGGTGYLAGNEQFL. The V and J genes are TRBV7-2 and TRBJ2-5; 9 bases are a match to TRBD1. The DNA end is more similar to TRBJ2-1, so the J call may be wrong. This CDR3 has 19 amino acids. Germline loops: CDR1 SGHTA, CDR2 FQGNSA.

This clonotype was picked up a small number of times. The CDR3 is CSVNPGQGQYF. CDR3 DNA: TGCAGCGTTAACCCCGGGCAGGGACAGTACTTC. The chain combines TRBV29-1 with TRBJ2-4, with D perhaps matching TRBD1 (5 bases). V lost 5 bases to trimming and J lost 13 bases, with 15 bases between them. CDR1 and CDR2 from the germline V gene are SQVTM and ANQGSEA. This CDR3 comprises 11 residues. Drawing the rest from reference TRBV29-1 and TRBJ2-4, the complete variable domain is SAVISQKPSRDICQRGTSLTIQCQVDSQVTMMFWYRQQPGQSLTLIATANQGSEATYESGFVIDKFPISRPNLTFSTLTVSNMSPEDSSIYLCSVNPGQGQYFGAGTRLSVL.

Only a few counts were recorded for this clonotype. The genes are TRBV20-1 and TRBJ2-4; 7 bases line up with TRBD2. This CDR3 contains 12 residues. Germline assignment: CDR1 DFQATT and CDR2 SNEGSKA (reference sequence). The ends lost 6 bases at V and 2 bases at J; junction bases unmatched: 1. The CDR3 bases are TGCAGTGCCGGGACTACCAAAAACATTCAGTACTTC. It is translated as CSAGTTKNIQYF.

This sequence joins TRBV12-3 or TRBV12-4 and TRBJ2-5; 11 positions match TRBD1. TRBJ2-7 matches the DNA end more closely, so the J call is doubtful. There are 15 residues in the CDR3. The CDR3 region is CASSLIGTGGYEQYF. CDR3 DNA: TGTGCCAGCAGTTTAATAGGGACAGGGGGCTACGAGCAGTACTTC.

This clonotype was detected a few times. This sequence joins TRBV5-1 and TRBJ2-2; possibly TRBD1 for D (5 bases). The germline V and J ends were trimmed by 2 bases and 4 bases, with 15 bases remaining between them. Germline CDR1 reads SGHRS; CDR2 reads YFSETQ. CDR3 length: 16 residues. The CDR3 nucleotides are TGCGCCAGCAGCTTTGGCAGGGAAGTTCTCACCGGGGAGCTGTTTTTT. It translates to CASSFGREVLTGELFF.

The gene calls are TRBV2 and TRBJ2-5; 8 nucleotides line up with TRBD2. This CDR3 is built from 13 residues. The germline CDR1 and CDR2 sequences are SNHLY and FYNNEI. J lost 1 base, V lost 11 bases, and 6 bases had no gene match. CDR3 DNA: TGTGCCGGGTCCGGGAGGGTCCAAGAGACCCAGTACTTC. This translates into CAGSGRVQETQYF. The full variable domain, its missing parts supplied by reference TRBV2 and TRBJ2-5, is EPEVTQTPSHQVTQMGQEVILRCVPISNHLYFYWYRQILGQKVEFLVSFYNNEISEKSEIFDDQFSVERPDGSNFTLKIRSTKLEDSAMYFCAGSGRVQETQYFGPGTRLLVL.

This clonotype was recorded a few times. The rearrangement links TRBV3-1 to TRBJ1-2; D gene uncertain. Germline V gene sequence: CDR1 LGHDT, CDR2 YNNKEL (reference sequence). The CDR3 extends over 14 amino acids. Trimming cost V 0 bases and J 1 base, with 6 bases left between them. This CDR3 is CASSQELVNYGYTF. The CDR3 DNA reads TGTGCCAGCAGCCAAGAACTGGTTAACTATGGCTACACCTTC.

The chain couples TRBV2 to TRBJ2-3, with D hard to call. The CDR3 contains 12 residues. V shed 11 bases and J shed 1 base, with 10 bases lying between them. Per the germline V gene, CDR1 is SNHLY and CDR2 is FYNNEI. CDR3 coding DNA: TGTGCCTCAAACCTTGGCACAGATACGCAGTATTTT. Protein product: CASNLGTDTQYF. Supplemented by reference TRBV2 and TRBJ2-3, the full variable domain reads EPEVTQTPSHQVTQMGQEVILRCVPISNHLYFYWYRQILGQKVEFLVSFYNNEISEKSEIFDDQFSVERPDGSNFTLKIRSTKLEDSAMYFCASNLGTDTQYFGPGTRLTVL.

A remark on this clonotype: One junction end disagrees with the germline gene, perhaps due to a read error. J is TRBJ1-1 and V is TRBV29-1; tentative D call: TRBD1 (5 bases). The CDR3 runs 13 residues. Germline values: CDR1 SQVTM, CDR2 ANQGSEA. In DNA, the CDR3 is TGCAGCGTGGAAGGGGTACTTTCTACTGAAGCTTTCTTT. This sequence encodes CSVEGVLSTEAFF.

This clonotype was picked up a small number of times. The rearrangement joins TRBV20-1 to TRBJ1-2, with no clear D. The V gene's germline CDR1 is DFQATT and CDR2 SNEGSKA (reference sequence). Trimming left V 0 bases short and J 6 bases short, with 11 bases between. The CDR3 covers 13 residues. CDR3 sequence (DNA): TGCAGTGCTAGAGATTCTCGCGGGGATGGCTACACCTTC. This translates into CSARDSRGDGYTF.

This chain joins TRBV2 and TRBJ2-7; a weak D match, TRBD2 (5 bases). Germline CDR1 SNHLY, CDR2 FYNNEI. Trimming took off 5 bases at V and 3 bases at J, with 14 bases between the two ends. The CDR3 is 14 amino acids. The CDR3 region has the DNA TGTGCCAGCAGTTTGGACTTCGAGCACTACGAGCAGTACTTC. Protein: CASSLDFEHYEQYF. Combining the CDR3 with reference TRBV2 and TRBJ2-7 gives the whole variable domain EPEVTQTPSHQVTQMGQEVILRCVPISNHLYFYWYRQILGQKVEFLVSFYNNEISEKSEIFDDQFSVERPDGSNFTLKIRSTKLEDSAMYFCASSLDFEHYEQYFGPGTRLTVT.

This clonotype occurred a few times. V is TRBV7-3 and J is TRBJ2-3; either TRBD1 or TRBD2 may supply D (5 bases each). Trimming pared 4 bases from V and 2 bases from J, leaving 7 bases between. The germline V gene encodes CDR1 SGHTA and CDR2 FQGTGA. CDR3 length equals 13 residues. The CDR3 loop is CASSWDLTDTQYF. DNA of the CDR3: TGTGCCAGCAGCTGGGACCTCACAGATACGCAGTATTTT.

This chain joins TRBV4-2 and TRBJ1-2; D may be TRBD1 (6 bases). The CDR3 contains 14 residues. In germline, CDR1 is LGHNA, CDR2 YNFKEQ. V was trimmed by 1 base and J by 6 bases, leaving 12 bases between them. The CDR3 region is CASSQGGRGHGYTF. Here the CDR3 DNA reads TGTGCCAGCAGCCAAGGTGGCAGGGGACATGGCTACACCTTC.

This clonotype was counted only a few times. The rearrangement uses TRBV28 and TRBJ1-5; TRBD1 agrees at 8 bases. Germline-derived CDR1 and CDR2 are MDHEN and SYDVKM. The CDR3 has 16 residues. V lost 6 bases to trimming and J lost 4 bases; unmatched junction nucleotides: 11. The CDR3 reads CASSKEQGVENQPQHF. The CDR3 nucleotides read TGTGCCAGCAGCAAAGAACAGGGGGTAGAAAATCAGCCCCAGCATTTT.

The J gene is TRBJ2-7, the V gene TRBV20-1; TRBD1 agrees at 8 bases. Germline V lookup: CDR1 DFQATT, CDR2 SNEGSKA (reference sequence). This CDR3 spans 15 amino acids. With V trimmed by 0 bases and J by 5 bases, 9 bases remained unmatched. CDR3 in amino acids: CSARDMQGAFDEQYF. CDR3 sequence (DNA): TGCAGTGCTAGAGATATGCAGGGGGCATTTGACGAGCAGTACTTC.

In its sample, this clonotype was seen a few times. This chain links TRBV13 with TRBJ2-5; D gene ambiguous. The last part of the DNA fits TRBJ2-1 better; the J call may be wrong. Germline V CDR1 and CDR2: PRHDT, FYEKMQ (reference sequence). There are 12 residues in the CDR3. The CDR3 DNA reads as TGTGCCAGCAGCTCCCCTAGAAATGAGCAGTTCTTC. It is translated as CASSSPRNEQFF.

The chain couples TRBV4-3 to TRBJ2-7; TRBD1 matches at 10 bases. With V trimmed by 10 bases and J by 5 bases, 8 bases remained unmatched. This CDR3 has 13 amino acids. CDR1 and CDR2 (germline): LGHNA, YSLEER. The CDR3 nucleotides are TGCGCCACCCGGACAGGGGGAATCAACGAGCAGTACTTC. Translation gives CATRTGGINEQYF.